This note documents a single T cell receptor (beta chain) sequence. What it binds is not known. J was trimmed by 5 bases and V by 4 bases; bases with no gene match: 8. Germline V CDR1 and CDR2: SGHRS, YFSETQ. The CDR3 extends over 14 amino acids. A J-beta primer mix and a sample-barcoded 5' primer were used in a second PCR of roughly 6 to 11 cycles. Tags on each cDNA molecule came from a template-switch adaptor with 12 random nucleotides. One entry per CDR3 protein, called by TCRdb with MiXCR from the 5' RACE reads. The table includes about a million distinct CDR3 sequences, 51% detected once. The record originates from a study of blood T cells in healthy people across ages. Notes on the study in general: TCR beta diversity per million T cells fell roughly linearly with age.

This TCR was recovered from a woman in her sixties in good health. Specimen: blood. The V and J genes are TRBV5-1 and TRBJ2-5; 7 bases match TRBD1. The CDR3, as DNA: TGCGCCAGCAGCCGCAGACAGGGTTGGGAGACCCAGTACTTC. It is translated as CASSRRQGWETQYF.